The clone carrying this T cell receptor beta chain came up many times. What it recognizes is unknown. TCRdb ran MiXCR on the 5' RACE reads and lists one entry per CDR3 protein. The profile shows some 96,000 distinct CDR3 sequences, about 4.4% of them singletons. The CDR3 contains 14 residues. Germline V gives CDR1 MDHEN, CDR2 SYDVKM. V was trimmed by 7 bases and J by 0 bases, leaving 12 bases between them. Time point specified: sample taken at primary tumor resection. Whole RNA from tumor, nontumor lung or frozen PBMC was sequenced unsorted. These data come from a study of spatial heterogeneity in lung cancer. Across the whole study: TCR transcript counts in tumor regions correlated strongly with a T cell module score from matched bulk RNA-seq.

The study, taken as a whole, reports: The study found that expanded intratumoral alpha and beta TCR counts tracked tumor mutation counts. Alpha chain coverage of tumor T cells was estimated at around 7%, and beta chain coverage at 12% to 15%.

This rearrangement joins TRBV28 to TRBJ1-2; unclear D gene. The TCR sequence derives from a male donor with early-stage non-small cell lung cancer. The material sequenced was lung tumor tissue, taken at surgery. The CDR3 region has the DNA TGTGCCAGCACGAGGGCTATAGCTAACTATGGCTACACCTTC. Translated, it gives CASTRAIANYGYTF.